The TCR beta chain described here comes from a study of T cell responses to AZD1222 COVID-19 vaccine. Findings and limits, study-wide: Spike was spanned by vaccine-associated CD4 TCRs, with dominance at 160-218 and 743-854.

V lost 0 bases to trimming and J lost 2 bases, with 14 bases between them. The CDR3 totals 16 residues. Germline lookup yields CDR1 MNHNY and CDR2 SVGAGI (reference sequence). Worth noting for this clone: Its antigen is unidentified.

Method: immunoSEQ multiplex PCR; TCRdb's copy keeps in-frame clones and lacks some. The data show around 140,000 clones, approximately 88% seen once. This chain uses TRBV6-6 with TRBJ2-7; a weak D match, TRBD1 (6 bases). This clonotype was sampled from an adult in good health. The sequences come from peripheral blood, collected on day 0 of AZD1222 vaccination. The CDR3 is CASSYSYRDNTYEQYF. The CDR3 nucleotides are TGTGCCAGCAGTTACTCGTACAGGGACAACACCTACGAGCAGTACTTC.